Presented here are 18 T cell receptor beta chains from one specimen sequenced in a study of T cell changes during pregnancy in multiple sclerosis. Measured with immunoSEQ multiplex PCR; TCRdb has only the in-frame clones, and not every one. The sample has tens of thousands of clones, 80% to 95% seen once; the top ten hold around 0.76%. The source material was CD4+ T cells from peripheral blood mononuclear cells, sampled in the third trimester of pregnancy. Every receptor here comes from a female donor with multiple sclerosis, enrolled in a pregnancy study.

The genes are TRBV18 and TRBJ2-7; the D gene is possibly TRBD1 (6 bases). V was pared by 4 bases and J by 2 bases, with 15 bases between. Per germline, CDR1 KGHSH and CDR2 LQKENI. The CDR3 has 15 amino acids. CDR3: CASSLAKQGPYEQYF. In nucleotides, the CDR3 is TGTGCCAGCTCACTGGCGAAACAGGGACCCTACGAGCAGTACTTC.

The chain joins TRBV6-5 to TRBJ2-1; D is possibly TRBD2 (6 bases). This CDR3 is built from 15 residues. Germline assignment: CDR1 MNHEY and CDR2 SVGAGI. The germline V and J ends were trimmed by 4 bases and 5 bases, with 15 bases remaining between them. The CDR3 DNA follows: TGTGCCAGCAGTTGGGGACTGGCAAAGAACAATGAGCAGTTCTTC. It codes for CASSWGLAKNNEQFF.

V gene TRBV4-2 combines with J gene TRBJ2-3, with D maybe TRBD1 (5 bases). The V and J ends lost 1 base and 5 bases respectively, with 13 bases between them. CDR1 is LGHNA and CDR2 is YNFKEQ in the germline V gene. The CDR3 consists of 15 residues. CDR3 in DNA: TGTGCCAGCAGCCAAGGTAGGGGCCAGGGAGATACGCAGTATTTT. The encoded protein is CASSQGRGQGDTQYF.

The V and J genes are TRBV9 and TRBJ1-2; no clear D. The V end was cut by 4 bases, the J end by 7 bases, with 14 bases between. The CDR3 runs to 13 residues. Germline V gives CDR1 SGDLS, CDR2 YYNGEE. The chain's CDR3 is CASSLPPGGGYTF. The CDR3 DNA reads as TGTGCCAGCAGCCTTCCCCCGGGAGGTGGCTACACCTTC. Together with reference TRBV9 and TRBJ1-2, the CDR3 gives the full variable domain: DSGVTQTPKHLITATGQRVTLRCSPRSGDLSVYWYQQSLDQGLQFLIQYYNGEERAKGNILERFSAQQFPDLHSELNLSSLELGDSALYFCASSLPPGGGYTFGSGTRLTVV.

The J gene is TRBJ2-2, the V gene TRBV10-1; the match to TRBD1 covers 7 bases. The germline V gene encodes CDR1 WNHNN and CDR2 SYGVQD (reference sequence). The V and J ends lost 6 bases and 0 bases, in that order; junction bases with no gene match: 7. CDR3 size: 16 residues. The CDR3 spells CASSRNGTANTGELFF. In DNA form, the CDR3 reads TGCGCCAGCAGCAGAAACGGGACAGCGAACACCGGGGAGCTGTTTTTT.

The chain combines TRBV29-1 with TRBJ2-3; 8 nucleotides align to TRBD1. Germline lookup yields CDR1 SQVTM and CDR2 ANQGSEA. Trimming cost V 7 bases and J 0 bases; bases outside gene matches: 3. This CDR3 spans 13 amino acids. This CDR3 is CSGGQASTDTQYF. The CDR3 nucleotides read TGCAGCGGGGGACAGGCAAGCACAGATACGCAGTATTTT.

The chain links TRBV2 to TRBJ1-1; D is perhaps TRBD1 (5 bases). The CDR3 loop spans 11 amino acids. Germline CDR1 reads SNHLY; CDR2 reads FYNNEI. With 8 bases removed from V and 1 base from J, the gap between germline ends came to 5 bases. The CDR3 DNA reads as TGTGCCAGCGGACAGAACACTGAAGCTTTCTTT. Its protein is CASGQNTEAFF.

Concerning this clone itself: At one of its ends the junction is not consistent with the germline gene, which may arise from a read error. The rearrangement joins TRBV10-3 to TRBJ2-7; TRBD2 agrees at 7 bases. Germline CDR1 reads ENHRY; CDR2 reads SYGVKD. This CDR3 comprises 16 residues. CDR3 sequence: CAISESGGGGSTAQYF. DNA for the CDR3: TGTGCCATCAGCGAGTCTGGCGGGGGAGGGTCTACGGCGCAGTACTTC.

The chain recombines TRBV9 with TRBJ1-2, with D perhaps TRBD1 (5 bases). The germline CDR1 and CDR2 sequences are SGDLS and YYNGEE. The CDR3 runs to 14 residues. The germline V and J ends were trimmed by 4 bases and 0 bases, with 10 bases remaining between them. The CDR3 sequence is CASSPGGSNYGYTF. The CDR3 nucleotides read TGTGCCAGCAGCCCGGGGGGTTCTAACTATGGCTACACCTTC.

The chain combines TRBV7-3 with TRBJ2-3, with TRBD2 matching over 15 bases. CDR3 length equals 17 residues. V shed 0 bases, J shed 4 bases, and the junction held 2 bases outside the gene matches. The germline V gene has CDR1 SGHTA and CDR2 FQGTGA. The CDR3 DNA follows: TGTGCCAGCAGCTTAACACGGACTAGCGGGGGGGCAGATACGCAGTATTTT. Translating gives CASSLTRTSGGADTQYF.

The chain joins TRBV29-1 to TRBJ1-2; D gene uncertain. The CDR3 contains 12 residues. V was trimmed by 4 bases and J by 3 bases, leaving 9 bases between them. Germline V CDR1 and CDR2: SQVTM, ANQGSEA. CDR3 in amino acids: CSVAEGDYGYTF. The CDR3, as DNA: TGCAGCGTTGCTGAGGGAGACTATGGCTACACCTTC. Together with reference TRBV29-1 and TRBJ1-2, the CDR3 gives the full variable domain: SAVISQKPSRDICQRGTSLTIQCQVDSQVTMMFWYRQQPGQSLTLIATANQGSEATYESGFVIDKFPISRPNLTFSTLTVSNMSPEDSSIYLCSVAEGDYGYTFGSGTRLTVV.

CDR3 nucleotide sequence: TGTGCCAGCAGCTTAGTTCTACCCGAGCAGTACTTC. This sequence encodes CASSLVLPEQYF. The rearrangement links TRBV7-9 to TRBJ2-7, with no clear D. V lost 1 base and J lost 6, with 7 bases in between. This CDR3 is built from 12 residues. Per germline, CDR1 SEHNR and CDR2 FQNEAQ (reference sequence).

The V call is TRBV7-2, the J call TRBJ1-6; tentative D call: TRBD1 (5 bases). The ends were cut back, 5 bases at V and 0 bases at J, with 20 bases in the middle. CDR1 SGHTA and CDR2 FQGNSA come from the germline V gene. CDR3 length: 19 amino acids. CDR3 nucleotides: TGTGCCAGCAGCCTAACTCAGGGCATATCCAGCTCCTATAATTCACCCCTCCACTTT. Protein sequence: CASSLTQGISSSYNSPLHF.

V gene TRBV5-6 combines with J gene TRBJ2-7, with 14 bases fitting TRBD2. Germline trimming cut 4 bases from V and 2 bases from J; bases unmatched to any gene: 2. The CDR3 length is 15 residues. Germline CDR1 SGHDT, CDR2 YYEEEE. CDR3 residues: CASSRLAGGTYEQYF. For the CDR3, the DNA is TGTGCCAGCAGCCGACTAGCGGGGGGGACCTACGAGCAGTACTTC.

This clone was found once. The chain carries TRBV5-1 and TRBJ1-6; no clear D gene. V was pared by 3 bases and J by 8 bases, with 9 bases between. This CDR3 has 13 amino acids. Germline assignment: CDR1 SGHRS and CDR2 YFSETQ. CDR3: CASSYSSDSPLHF. Written as DNA, the CDR3 is TGCGCCAGCAGCTACTCAAGCGATTCACCCCTCCACTTT.

V gene TRBV5-6 combines with J gene TRBJ1-2; 7 nucleotides agree with TRBD1. The CDR3 has 14 residues. From germline, CDR1 is SGHDT and CDR2 YYEEEE. The V segment lost 1 base and the J segment 7 bases; nucleotides outside the gene matches: 7. The CDR3 DNA follows: TGTGCCAGCAGCTTGTATGACAGGGTGCGTGGCTACACCTTC. This gives the protein CASSLYDRVRGYTF.

The chain uses TRBV25-1 and TRBJ2-7, with D perhaps TRBD2 (6 bases). CDR1 and CDR2 from the germline V gene are MGHDK and SYGVNS. The CDR3 has 14 amino acids. Trimming took 2 bases from V and 4 from J, leaving 12 bases between them. The CDR3 sequence: CASSEGGARYEQYF. The DNA of the CDR3 is TGTGCCAGCAGTGAAGGAGGGGCGCGGTACGAGCAGTACTTC.

This chain joins TRBV5-1 and TRBJ2-1; no definite D call. V was clipped by 0 bases and J by 4 bases, with 11 bases between them. The CDR3 spans 15 residues. Germline V lookup: CDR1 SGHRS, CDR2 YFSETQ. For the CDR3, the DNA is TGCGCCAGCAGCTTGGCGGGTTCCCTTTACAATGAGCAGTTCTTC. It yields the protein CASSLAGSLYNEQFF.